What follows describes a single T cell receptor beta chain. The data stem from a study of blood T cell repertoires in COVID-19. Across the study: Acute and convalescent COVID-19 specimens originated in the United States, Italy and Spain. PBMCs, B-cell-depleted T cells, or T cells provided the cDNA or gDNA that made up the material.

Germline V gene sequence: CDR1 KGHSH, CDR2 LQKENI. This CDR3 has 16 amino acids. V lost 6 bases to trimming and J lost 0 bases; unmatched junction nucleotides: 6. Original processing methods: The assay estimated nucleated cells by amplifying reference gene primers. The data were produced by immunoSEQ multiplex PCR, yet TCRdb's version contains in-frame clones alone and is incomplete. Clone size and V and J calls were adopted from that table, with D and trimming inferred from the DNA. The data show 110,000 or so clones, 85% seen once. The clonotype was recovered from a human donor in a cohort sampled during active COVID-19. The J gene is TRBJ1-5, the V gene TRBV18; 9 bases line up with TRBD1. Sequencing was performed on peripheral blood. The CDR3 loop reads CASSGGQGLSNQPQHF. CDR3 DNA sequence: TGTGCCAGCTCTGGGGGACAGGGCCTTAGCAATCAGCCCCAGCATTTT. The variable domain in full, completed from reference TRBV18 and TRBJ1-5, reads NAGVMQNPRHLVRRRGQEARLRCSPMKGHSHVYWYRQLPEEGLKFMVYLQKENIIDESGMPKERFSAEFPKEGPSILRIQQVVRGDSAAYFCASSGGQGLSNQPQHFGDGTRLSIL.